This T cell receptor (beta chain) was found in a study of technical replicates of blood from four donors. Per germline, CDR1 LGHNA and CDR2 YNFKEQ. This CDR3 is built from 18 residues. Trimming stripped 0 bases from V and 0 bases from J, with 15 bases between. Method: immunoSEQ multiplex PCR; TCRdb's copy keeps in-frame clones and lacks some. The table records approximately 82,000 clones, 80% to 95% of them present only once. Sequencing was performed on T cells isolated from PBMCs. This TCR was recovered from a human donor in good health. Some clones in this sample may be carry-over from other donors' samples. The chain carries TRBV4-2 and TRBJ1-5; D might be TRBD1 (5 bases). The CDR3 is CASSQDSTGSSSNQPQHF. CDR3 nucleotide sequence: TGTGCCAGCAGCCAAGATAGCACAGGTTCATCTAGCAATCAGCCCCAGCATTTT.